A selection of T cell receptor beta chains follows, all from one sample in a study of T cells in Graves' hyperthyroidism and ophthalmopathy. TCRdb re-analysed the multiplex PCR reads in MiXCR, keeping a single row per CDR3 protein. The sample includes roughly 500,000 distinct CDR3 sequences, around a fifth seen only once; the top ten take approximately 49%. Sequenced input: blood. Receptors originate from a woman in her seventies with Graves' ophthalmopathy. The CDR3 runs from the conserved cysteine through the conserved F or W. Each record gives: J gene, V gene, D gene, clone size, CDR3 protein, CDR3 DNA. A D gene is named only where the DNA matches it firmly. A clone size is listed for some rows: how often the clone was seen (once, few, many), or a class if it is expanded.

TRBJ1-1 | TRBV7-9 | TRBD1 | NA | CASSSKGGGTEAFF | TGTGCCAGCAGCTCCAAAGGGGGCGGGACTGAAGCTTTCTTT
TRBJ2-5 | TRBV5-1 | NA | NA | CASSLVPQETQYF | TGCGCCAGCAGCTTGGTACCTCAAGAGACCCAGTACTTC
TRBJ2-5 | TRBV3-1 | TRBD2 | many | CASMGGPSGPPKETQYF | TGTGCCAGCATGGGAGGTCCTAGCGGGCCCCCCAAAGAGACCCAGTACTTC
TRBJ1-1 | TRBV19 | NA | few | CASSIGQYTEAFF | TGTGCCAGTAGTATAGGACAATACACTGAAGCTTTCTTT
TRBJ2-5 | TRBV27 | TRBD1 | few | CASSLYPGTGEETQYF | TGTGCCAGCAGTTTATACCCCGGGACAGGAGAAGAGACCCAGTACTTC
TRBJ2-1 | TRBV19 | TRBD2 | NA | CASSIIGLAGSYNEQFF | TGTGCCAGTAGTATTATAGGACTAGCGGGATCCTACAATGAGCAGTTCTTC
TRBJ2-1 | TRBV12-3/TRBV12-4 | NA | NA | CASSLRQSQSYNEQFF | TGTGCCAGCAGTTTAAGACAGTCCCAATCCTACAATGAGCAGTTCTTC
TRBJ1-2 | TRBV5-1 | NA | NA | CASSLEGVGNYGYTF | TGCGCCAGCAGCTTGGAGGGAGTAGGTAACTATGGCTACACCTTC
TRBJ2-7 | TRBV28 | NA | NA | CASSFCTYEQYF | TGTGCCAGCAGTTTCTGCACCTACGAGCAGTACTTC
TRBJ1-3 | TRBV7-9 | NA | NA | CASSLQAGGNTIYF | TGTGCCAGCAGCTTACAGGCAGGAGGAAACACCATATATTTT
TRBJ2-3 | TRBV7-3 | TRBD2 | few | CASSLTVVAGVGTDTQYF | TGTGCCAGCAGCTTAACGGTGGTAGCGGGAGTAGGCACAGATACGCAGTATTTT
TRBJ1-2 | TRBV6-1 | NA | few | CASSSTGRGGYTF | TGTGCCAGCAGTTCAACAGGGCGAGGGGGCTACACCTTC
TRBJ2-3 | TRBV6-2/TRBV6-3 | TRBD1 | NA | CASSYSRTGVVDTQYF | TGTGCCAGCAGTTACTCTAGGACAGGGGTTGTAGATACGCAGTATTTT
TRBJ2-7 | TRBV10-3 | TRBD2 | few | CAINSGSRHEQYF | TGTGCCATCAATAGCGGGAGCCGGCACGAGCAGTACTTC
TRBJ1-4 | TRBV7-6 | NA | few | CASSLRQWEKLFF | TGTGCCAGCAGCTTAAGACAGTGGGAAAAACTGTTTTTT
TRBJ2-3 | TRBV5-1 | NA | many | CASSLAPTRTDTQYF | TGCGCCAGCAGCTTGGCCCCTACAAGAACAGATACGCAGTATTTT
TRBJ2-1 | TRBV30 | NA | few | CAWSPIVPQQFF | TGTGCCTGGAGTCCCATCGTCCCCCAGCAGTTCTTC
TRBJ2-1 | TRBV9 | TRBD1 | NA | CASSVGQGVYNEQFF | TGTGCCAGCAGCGTCGGACAGGGGGTCTACAATGAGCAGTTCTTC
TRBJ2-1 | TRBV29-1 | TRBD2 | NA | CSPRTSGNEQFF | TGCAGCCCTAGGACTAGCGGTAATGAGCAGTTCTTC
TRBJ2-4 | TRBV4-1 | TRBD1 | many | CASSQGGTGGLGDIQYF | TGCGCCAGCAGCCAAGGTGGGACAGGGGGCTTGGGGGACATTCAGTACTTC
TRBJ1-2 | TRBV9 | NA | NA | CASSVPKRQRPNYGYTF | TGTGCCAGCAGCGTGCCCAAGAGGCAGAGACCTAACTATGGCTACACCTTC
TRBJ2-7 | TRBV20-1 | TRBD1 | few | CSASRQGAGYEQYF | TGCAGTGCTAGCAGACAGGGCGCGGGCTACGAGCAGTACTTC
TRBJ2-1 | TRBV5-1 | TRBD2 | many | CASSLLAGENEQFF | TGCGCCAGCAGCTTGCTAGCGGGAGAGAATGAGCAGTTCTTC
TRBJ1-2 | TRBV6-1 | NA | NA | CASSRQQYGYTF | TGTGCCAGCAGCAGACAGCAGTATGGCTACACCTTC
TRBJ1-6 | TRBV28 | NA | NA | CASTDSYNSPLHF | TGTGCCAGCACGGATTCCTATAATTCACCCCTCCACTTT
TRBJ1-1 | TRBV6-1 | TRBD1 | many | CASRRGQVDSYEAFF | TGTGCCAGCAGGAGGGGGCAGGTCGATTCTTATGAAGCTTTCTTT
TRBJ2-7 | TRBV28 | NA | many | CAAGQTSYEQYF | TGTGCCGCGGGACAGACCTCCTACGAGCAGTACTTC
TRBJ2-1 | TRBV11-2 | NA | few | CASSLIPISYNEQFF | TGTGCCAGCAGCTTGATTCCAATCTCCTACAATGAGCAGTTCTTC
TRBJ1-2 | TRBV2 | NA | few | CASWEGGYGYTF | TGTGCCAGCTGGGAGGGTGGCTATGGCTACACCTTC
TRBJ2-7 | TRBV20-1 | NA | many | CSARDPGPTYEQYF | TGCAGTGCTAGAGATCCCGGACCTACCTACGAGCAGTACTTC
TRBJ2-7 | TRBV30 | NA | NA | CAWSVQGPYEQYF | TGTGCCTGGAGTGTACAAGGGCCCTACGAGCAGTACTTC
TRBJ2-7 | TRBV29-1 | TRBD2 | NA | CSVVAGGLVYEQYF | TGCAGCGTGGTAGCGGGAGGATTAGTATACGAGCAGTACTTC